Detailed here is one T cell receptor (beta chain). What it binds is unknown. The data derive from a study of OX40 agonist ivuxolimab in advanced cancers. Study details: Every 2 weeks, ivuxolimab was infused into the patients intravenously at between 0.01 and 10 mg/kg.

Produced via immunoSEQ multiplex PCR; TCRdb's table is partial and in-frame only. In the table there are 35,000 to 50,000 clones, roughly 91% of which are singletons. Study-wide results and caveats: Averaged across samples, CD8+ T cells carried more expanded clones than CD4+ did. Compared with others, partial responders at 0.1-3.0 mg/kg displayed clonal expansion among the lowest. With doses of 0.1 to 3.0 mg/kg, CD4+ and CD8+ blood T cells had undergone clonal expansion by week 6.

CDR3 length: 14 residues. Trimming pared 4 bases from V and 0 bases from J, leaving 8 bases between. Per the germline V gene, CDR1 is SEHNR and CDR2 is FQNEAQ (reference sequence). The chain joins TRBV7-9 to TRBJ2-3; D is undetermined. This specimen was CD4+ or CD8+ T cells sorted from blood, taken in a trial of the OX40 agonist ivuxolimab. The sequence was obtained from an adult with an advanced solid tumor such as melanoma, head and neck, liver or kidney cancer. The chain's CDR3 is CASSSGYSTDTQYF. The CDR3 DNA sequence: TGTGCCAGCAGCTCAGGTTATAGCACAGATACGCAGTATTTT. Using reference TRBV7-9 and TRBJ2-3 for the parts outside the CDR3, the full variable domain is DTGVSQNPRHKITKRGQNVTFRCDPISEHNRLYWYRQTLGQGPEFLTYFQNEAQLEKSRLLSDRFSAERPKGSFSTLEIQRTEQGDSAMYLCASSSGYSTDTQYFGPGTRLTVL.